The clone carrying this T cell receptor beta chain was counted a single time. Antigen specificity is unknown. The sample originates from a study of cytomegalovirus exposure and HLA in healthy donors. Study-level results: Many donors carried some public TCRs, although rarity characterized most TCR sequences.

TCRdb's table, derived via immunoSEQ multiplex PCR, lists solely in-frame clones and lacks some. The sample contains roughly 260,000 clones, around nine tenths of which appear only once. The germline V and J ends were trimmed by 3 bases and 4 bases, with 13 bases remaining between them. Germline-derived CDR1 and CDR2 are SEHNR and FQNEAQ (reference sequence). The CDR3 is 14 residues long. The sample was PBMCs. The receptor comes from a young man in good health and CMV-seronegative. The chain uses TRBV7-9 and TRBJ2-7; the D gene is possibly TRBD2 (5 bases). The CDR3 reads CASSFSAGQYEQYF. The CDR3 DNA is TGTGCCAGCAGCTTTTCGGCGGGTCAATACGAGCAGTACTTC.